This T cell receptor beta chain was captured in a study of T cell repertoires in cytomegalovirus infection. CDR3 size: 14 residues. To note about this clonotype: Its antigen is not identified. This may come from a read error, since a much larger clone is one base off.

One entry per CDR3 protein, called by TCRdb with MiXCR from the reads. The sample carries more than 90,000 distinct CDR3 sequences, about 9.4% recorded once. Sequencing used PBMCs, sequenced either directly or after in vitro stimulation (not recorded which). The clonotype comes from a human donor in good health (CMV status not recorded). Some clones in this sample may be carry-over from other donors' samples. The rearrangement joins TRBV12-3 or TRBV12-4 to TRBJ1-2, with 10 bases identical to TRBD1. For the CDR3, the DNA is TGTGCCAGCACCCTAGGGGACAGGGGCTATAGCTACACCTTC. It encodes CASTLGDRGYSYTF.